This TCR beta chain was recorded in a study of T-cell reconstitution after alpha-beta-depleted transplantation in children. This clonotype has a handful of counts. The germline V and J ends were trimmed by 4 bases and 4 bases, with 15 bases remaining between them. Germline assignment: CDR1 SGHVS and CDR2 FQNEAQ. The CDR3 has 15 amino acids. Unique molecular identifiers were incorporated when the TCRbeta library was constructed. TCRdb passed the PCR reads through MiXCR, listing each CDR3 protein once. Of roughly 590,000 distinct CDR3 sequences detected, approximately 17% appear once; the ten largest clones hold 1.1%.

The chain couples TRBV7-8 to TRBJ2-3; D uncertain. The sample here was PBMCs from the stem cell graft donor, taken from the stem cell graft. This sequence was found in a human donor who donated a stem cell graft to a child with acute myeloid leukemia. In nucleotides, the CDR3 is TGTGCCAGCAGCTCGAACCCTTCAGGCGCAGATACGCAGTATTTT. This codes for CASSSNPSGADTQYF.